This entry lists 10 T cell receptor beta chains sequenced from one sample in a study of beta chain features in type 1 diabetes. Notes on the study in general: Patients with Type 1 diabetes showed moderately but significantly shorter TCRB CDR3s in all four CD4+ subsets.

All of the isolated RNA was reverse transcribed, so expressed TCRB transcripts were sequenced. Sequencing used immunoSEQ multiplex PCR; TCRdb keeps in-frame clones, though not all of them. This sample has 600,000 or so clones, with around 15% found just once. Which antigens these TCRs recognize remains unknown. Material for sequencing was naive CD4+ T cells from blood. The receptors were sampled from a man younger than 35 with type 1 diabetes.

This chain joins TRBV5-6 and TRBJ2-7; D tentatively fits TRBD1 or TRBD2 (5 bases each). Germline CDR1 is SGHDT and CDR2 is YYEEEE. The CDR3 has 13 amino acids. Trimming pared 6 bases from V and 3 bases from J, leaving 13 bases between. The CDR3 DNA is TGTGCCAGCACCGGGACCACGATCTACGAGCAGTACTTC. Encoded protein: CASTGTTIYEQYF.

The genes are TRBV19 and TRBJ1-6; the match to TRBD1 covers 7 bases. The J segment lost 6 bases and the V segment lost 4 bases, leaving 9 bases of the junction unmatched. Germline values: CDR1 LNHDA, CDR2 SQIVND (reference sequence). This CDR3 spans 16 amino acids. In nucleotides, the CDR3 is TGTGCCAGTAGTACCGGGGAGGGGGCAGCTAATTCACCCCTCCACTTT. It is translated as CASSTGEGAANSPLHF.

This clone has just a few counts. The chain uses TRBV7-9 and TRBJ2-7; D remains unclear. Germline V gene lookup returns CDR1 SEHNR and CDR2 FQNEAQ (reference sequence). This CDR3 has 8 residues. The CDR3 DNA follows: TGTGCCAGCCCCCAATTGGAGGTC. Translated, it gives CASPQLEV.

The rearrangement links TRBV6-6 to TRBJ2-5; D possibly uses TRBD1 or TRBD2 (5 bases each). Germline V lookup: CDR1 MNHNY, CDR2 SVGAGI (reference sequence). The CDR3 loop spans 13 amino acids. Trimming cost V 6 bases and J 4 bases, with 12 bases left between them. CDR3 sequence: CASSGDGPETQYF. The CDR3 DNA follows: TGTGCCAGCAGCGGGGACGGGCCAGAGACCCAGTACTTC.

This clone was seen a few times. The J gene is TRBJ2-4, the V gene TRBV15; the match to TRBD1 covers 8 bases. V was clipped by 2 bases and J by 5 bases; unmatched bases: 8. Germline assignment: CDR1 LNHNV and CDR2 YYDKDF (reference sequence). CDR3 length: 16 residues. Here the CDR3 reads CATSRRGQGRENIQYF. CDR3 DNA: TGTGCCACCAGCAGACGAGGACAGGGAAGGGAAAACATTCAGTACTTC. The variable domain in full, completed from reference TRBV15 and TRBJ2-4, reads DAMVIQNPRYQVTQFGKPVTLSCSQTLNHNVMYWYQQKSSQAPKLLFHYYDKDFNNEADTPDNFQSRRPNTSFCFLDIRSPGLGDTAMYLCATSRRGQGRENIQYFGAGTRLSVL.

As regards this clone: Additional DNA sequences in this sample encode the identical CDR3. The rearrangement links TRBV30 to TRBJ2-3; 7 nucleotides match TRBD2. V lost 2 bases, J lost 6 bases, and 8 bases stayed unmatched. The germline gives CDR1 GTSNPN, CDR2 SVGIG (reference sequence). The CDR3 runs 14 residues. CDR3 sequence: CAWSRRLAADTQYF. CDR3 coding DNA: TGTGCCTGGAGTAGGCGGCTAGCGGCCGATACGCAGTATTTT.

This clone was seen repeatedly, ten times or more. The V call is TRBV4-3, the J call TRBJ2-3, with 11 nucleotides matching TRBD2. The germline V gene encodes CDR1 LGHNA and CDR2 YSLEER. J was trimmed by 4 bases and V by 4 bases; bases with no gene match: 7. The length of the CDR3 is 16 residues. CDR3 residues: CASSLATSGDADTQYF. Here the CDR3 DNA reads TGCGCCAGCAGCCTGGCGACTAGCGGGGATGCAGATACGCAGTATTTT.

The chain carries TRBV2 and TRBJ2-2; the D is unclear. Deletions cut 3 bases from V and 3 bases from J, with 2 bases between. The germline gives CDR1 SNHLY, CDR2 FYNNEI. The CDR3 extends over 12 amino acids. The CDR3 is CASSDDTGELFF. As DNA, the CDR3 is TGTGCCAGCAGTGACGACACCGGGGAGCTGTTTTTT.

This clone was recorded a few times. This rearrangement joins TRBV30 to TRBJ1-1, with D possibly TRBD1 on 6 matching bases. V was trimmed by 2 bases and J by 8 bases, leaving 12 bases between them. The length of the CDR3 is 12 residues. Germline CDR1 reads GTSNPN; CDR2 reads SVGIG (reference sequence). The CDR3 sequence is CAWSLGGPEAFF. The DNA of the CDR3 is TGTGCCTGGAGTTTGGGGGGGCCCGAAGCTTTCTTT.

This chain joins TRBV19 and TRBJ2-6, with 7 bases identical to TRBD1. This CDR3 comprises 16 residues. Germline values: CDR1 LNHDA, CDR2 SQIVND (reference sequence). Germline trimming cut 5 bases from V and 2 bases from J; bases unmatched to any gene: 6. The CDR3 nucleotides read TGTGCCAGTAGTGGGGACAGTTCCCCTGGGGCCAACGTCCTGACTTTC. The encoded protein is CASSGDSSPGANVLTF.